This entry features one TCR beta chain sequence. This CDR3 region has 12 residues. Germline trimming cut 6 bases from V and 4 bases from J; bases unmatched to any gene: 0. Germline V gene lookup returns CDR1 MDHEN and CDR2 SYDVKM. The data belong to a study of blood T cell repertoires in COVID-19. Across the study: COVID-19 samples, acute and convalescent, were from the United States, Italy and Spain. Nucleic acid was either cDNA or gDNA, and it came from T cells, B-cell-depleted T cells, or PBMCs.

Authors' processing steps: Estimates of nucleated cell counts were drawn from the amplification of reference gene primers. The protocol was immunoSEQ multiplex PCR, while the TCRdb copy is restricted to in-frame clones and leaves out a portion. V, J and clone size were drawn from that table, and D and trimming were deduced from the DNA. Seen here are hundreds of thousands of clones, around 86% observed once, and the top ten hold approximately 1.5%. The sequenced material came from peripheral blood. The V gene is TRBV28, the J gene TRBJ2-1; 7 bases fit TRBD1. The receptor was derived from a woman between 25 and 40 years old with active or convalescent COVID-19. CDR3 amino acids: CASRTGYNEQFF. CDR3 sequence (DNA): TGTGCCAGCAGGACAGGGTACAATGAGCAGTTCTTC.